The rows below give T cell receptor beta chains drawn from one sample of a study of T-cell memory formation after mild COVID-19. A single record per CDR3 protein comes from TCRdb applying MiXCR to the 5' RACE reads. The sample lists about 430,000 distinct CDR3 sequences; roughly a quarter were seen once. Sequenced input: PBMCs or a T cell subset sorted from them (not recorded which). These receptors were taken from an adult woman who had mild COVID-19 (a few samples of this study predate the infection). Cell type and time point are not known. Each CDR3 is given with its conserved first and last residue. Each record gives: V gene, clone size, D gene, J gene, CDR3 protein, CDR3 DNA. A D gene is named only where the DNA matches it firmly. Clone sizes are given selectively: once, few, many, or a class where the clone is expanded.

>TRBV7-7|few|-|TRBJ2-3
CASSLGTDRTDTQYF
TGTGCCAGCAGCTTAGGGACAGACCGCACAGATACGCAGTATTTT
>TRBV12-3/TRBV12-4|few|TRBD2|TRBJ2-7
CASSSSGIHYEQYF
TGTGCCAGCAGTTCCAGCGGGATTCACTACGAGCAGTACTTC
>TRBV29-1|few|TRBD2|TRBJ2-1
CSVGGLAESRSYNEQFF
TGCAGCGTTGGGGGACTAGCGGAATCCCGCTCCTACAATGAGCAGTTCTTC
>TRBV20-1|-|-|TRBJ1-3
CSARNRDSGNTIYF
TGCAGTGCTCGAAACAGAGACTCTGGAAACACCATATATTTT
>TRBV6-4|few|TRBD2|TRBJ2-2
CASRRGAGELFF
TGTGCCAGCAGACGGGGGGCCGGGGAGCTGTTTTTT
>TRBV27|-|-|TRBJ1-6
CASSLGVVGNSPLHF
TGTGCCAGCAGTTTAGGGGTAGTTGGGAATTCACCCCTCCACTTT
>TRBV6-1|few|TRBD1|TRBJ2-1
CASSDFQGAGEQFF
TGTGCCAGCAGTGATTTCCAGGGGGCAGGTGAGCAGTTCTTC
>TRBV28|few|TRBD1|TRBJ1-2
CASSLSGQGSYGYTF
TGTGCCAGCAGTTTATCGGGACAGGGTTCCTATGGCTACACCTTC
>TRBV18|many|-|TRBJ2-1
CASSPTTAAYNEQFF
TGTGCCAGCTCACCAACCACTGCAGCCTACAATGAGCAGTTCTTC
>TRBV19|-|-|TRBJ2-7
CASRDGPGEQYF
TGTGCCAGTAGAGACGGTCCCGGTGAGCAGTACTTC
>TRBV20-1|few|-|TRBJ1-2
CSARDPLSGRWGYTF
TGCAGTGCTAGAGATCCCCTCTCCGGCCGTTGGGGCTACACCTTC
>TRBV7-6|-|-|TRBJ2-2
CASSATTSASTGELFF
TGTGCCAGCAGCGCCACCACGTCGGCTTCCACCGGGGAGCTGTTTTTT
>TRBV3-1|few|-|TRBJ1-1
CASSPPSRITEAFF
TGTGCCAGCAGCCCCCCCTCAAGGATAACTGAAGCTTTCTTT
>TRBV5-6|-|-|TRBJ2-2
CASSLMSGELFF
TGTGCCAGCAGCTTGATGAGCGGGGAGCTGTTTTTT
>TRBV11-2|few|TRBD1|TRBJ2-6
CASSSLRDRGRTGANVLTF
TGTGCCAGCAGCTCCCTCCGGGACAGGGGGCGAACTGGGGCCAACGTCCTGACTTTC
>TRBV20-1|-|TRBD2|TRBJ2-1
CSARVLLAGGAPYNEQFF
TGCAGTGCTAGAGTGTTACTAGCGGGAGGAGCCCCCTACAATGAGCAGTTCTTC
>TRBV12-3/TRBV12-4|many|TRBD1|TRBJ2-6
CASSQGAGANVLTF
TGTGCCAGCAGTCAGGGGGCTGGGGCCAACGTCCTGACTTTC
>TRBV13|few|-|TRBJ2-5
CASTLLGQEETQYF
TGTGCCAGCACTCTACTGGGGCAGGAAGAGACCCAGTACTTC
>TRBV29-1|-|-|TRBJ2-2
CSVPGRVNTGELFF
TGCAGCGTTCCAGGGCGGGTAAACACCGGGGAGCTGTTTTTT
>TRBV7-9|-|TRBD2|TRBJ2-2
CASSLESERGTGELFF
TGTGCCAGCAGCTTAGAATCAGAGCGGGGCACCGGGGAGCTGTTTTTT
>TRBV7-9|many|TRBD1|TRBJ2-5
CASSDRAGGTETQYF
TGTGCCAGCAGCGACCGGGCAGGGGGCACAGAGACCCAGTACTTC
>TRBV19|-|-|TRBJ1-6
CASSIRRGGVNSPLHF
TGTGCCAGTAGTATTCGGCGGGGCGGCGTAAATTCACCCCTCCACTTT
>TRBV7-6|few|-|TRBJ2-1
CASSLWDGNEQFF
TGTGCCAGCAGCTTATGGGATGGAAATGAGCAGTTCTTC
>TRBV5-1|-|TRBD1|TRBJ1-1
CASSSQITGTGGSMNTEAFF
TGCGCCAGCAGCTCCCAAATTACCGGGACAGGGGGCTCCATGAACACTGAAGCTTTCTTT
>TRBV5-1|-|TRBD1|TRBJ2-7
CASSPGRTTGPYEQYF
TGCGCCAGCAGCCCGGGGCGGACGACAGGGCCCTACGAGCAGTACTTC
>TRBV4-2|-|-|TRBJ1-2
CASARGVYGYTF
TGTGCCAGCGCCCGAGGGGTCTATGGCTACACCTTC
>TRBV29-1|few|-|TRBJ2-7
CSVGGRFSYEQYF
TGCAGCGTTGGGGGGCGCTTTTCCTACGAGCAGTACTTC
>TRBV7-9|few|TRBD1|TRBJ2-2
CASYGTVNTGELFF
TGTGCCAGCTATGGGACAGTGAACACCGGGGAGCTGTTTTTT
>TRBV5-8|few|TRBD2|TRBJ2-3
CASSLRLAVGQDTQYF
TGTGCCAGCAGCTTACGACTAGCGGTGGGACAAGATACGCAGTATTTT
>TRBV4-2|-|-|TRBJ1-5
CASSPTGQPQHF
TGTGCCAGCAGCCCCACAGGGCAGCCCCAGCATTTT
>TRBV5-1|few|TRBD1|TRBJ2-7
CASSGGQSNYEQYF
TGCGCCAGCAGCGGGGGACAGTCCAACTACGAGCAGTACTTC
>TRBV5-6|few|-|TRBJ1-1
CASSLSRTLNTEAFF
TGTGCCAGCAGCTTGTCGAGGACCTTGAACACTGAAGCTTTCTTT
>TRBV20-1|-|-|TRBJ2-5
CSARGGEETQYF
TGCAGTGCTAGGGGGGGCGAAGAGACCCAGTACTTC
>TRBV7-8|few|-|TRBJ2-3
CASKTGMGTDTQYF
TGTGCCAGCAAGACGGGGATGGGCACAGATACGCAGTATTTT
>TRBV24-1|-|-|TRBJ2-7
CATSDLQGGDEQYF
TGTGCCACCAGTGATTTGCAGGGAGGCGACGAGCAGTACTTC
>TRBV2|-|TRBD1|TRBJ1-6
CASSATGGRSSSPLHF
TGTGCCAGCAGTGCAACAGGGGGCCGTTCCAGCTCACCCCTCCACTTT
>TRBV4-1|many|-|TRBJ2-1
CASSQVDILSYNEQFF
TGCGCCAGCAGCCAAGTGGATATCCTGTCCTACAATGAGCAGTTCTTC
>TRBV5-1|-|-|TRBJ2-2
CASSVPGHNTGELFF
TGCGCCAGCAGCGTGCCGGGACATAACACCGGGGAGCTGTTTTTT
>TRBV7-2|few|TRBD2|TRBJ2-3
CASSKRIAGGPTDTQYF
TGTGCCAGCAGCAAGCGAATAGCGGGAGGCCCCACAGATACGCAGTATTTT
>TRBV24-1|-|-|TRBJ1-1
CATSDLTGGEAFF
TGTGCCACCAGTGATTTGACGGGGGGTGAAGCTTTCTTT
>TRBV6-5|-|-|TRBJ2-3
CASNLVPGVGTDTQYF
TGTGCCAGCAACTTAGTTCCCGGGGTAGGCACAGATACGCAGTATTTT
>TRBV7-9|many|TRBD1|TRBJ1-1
CASSLAGTVNTEAFF
TGCGCCAGCAGCTTGGCTGGGACAGTGAACACTGAAGCTTTCTTT
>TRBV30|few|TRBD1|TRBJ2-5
CAWRRTGLETQYF
TGTGCCTGGAGACGGACAGGGTTAGAGACCCAGTACTTC
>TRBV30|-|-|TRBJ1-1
CAWSVFGSLGTEAFF
TGTGCCTGGAGTGTATTTGGCAGCCTTGGGACTGAAGCTTTCTTT
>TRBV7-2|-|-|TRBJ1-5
CASRPDSTNQPQHF
TGTGCCAGCAGACCCGACAGTACGAATCAGCCCCAGCATTTT
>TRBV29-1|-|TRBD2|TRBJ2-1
CSVSPTSGRANEQFF
TGCAGCGTCTCTCCGACTAGCGGGAGGGCCAATGAGCAGTTCTTC
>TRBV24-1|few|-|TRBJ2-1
CATRRGYSEQFF
TGTGCCACCAGGCGAGGATATAGTGAGCAGTTCTTC
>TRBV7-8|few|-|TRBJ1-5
CASSLEVGLHNQPQHF
TGTGCCAGCAGCTTAGAAGTGGGACTTCACAATCAGCCCCAGCATTTT